The present entry profiles one T cell receptor (beta chain) with its context. The data stem from a study of T cell responses to AZD1222 COVID-19 vaccine. Sequencing used immunoSEQ multiplex PCR; TCRdb keeps in-frame clones, though not all of them. The sample consists of about 120,000 clones, approximately 85% of them appearing once. The CDR3 runs to 15 residues. Germline V lookup: CDR1 KGHSH, CDR2 LQKENI. V lost 6 bases to trimming and J lost 6 bases; unmatched junction nucleotides: 8. This specimen consisted of peripheral blood, obtained on day 0 of AZD1222 vaccination. The clonotype was recovered from an adult in good health. The chain recombines TRBV18 with TRBJ2-3, with 11 nucleotides matching TRBD1. CDR3 DNA: TGTGCCAGCTCGCCGGGACAGGGGGTGACGGATACGCAGTATTTT. Translated, it gives CASSPGQGVTDTQYF.